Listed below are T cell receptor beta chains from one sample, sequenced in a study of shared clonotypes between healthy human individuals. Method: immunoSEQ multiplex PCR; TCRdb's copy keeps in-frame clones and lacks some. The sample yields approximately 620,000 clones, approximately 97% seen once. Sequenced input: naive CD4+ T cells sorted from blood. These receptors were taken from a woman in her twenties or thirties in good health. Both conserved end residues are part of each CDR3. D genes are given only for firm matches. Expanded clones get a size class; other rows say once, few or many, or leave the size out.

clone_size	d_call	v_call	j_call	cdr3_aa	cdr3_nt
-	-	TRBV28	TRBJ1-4	CASSYRGGLFF	TGTGCCAGCAGTTACCGTGGCGGACTGTTTTTT
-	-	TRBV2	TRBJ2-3	CASSMDSFTDTQYF	TGTGCCAGCAGTATGGACAGTTTCACAGATACGCAGTATTTT
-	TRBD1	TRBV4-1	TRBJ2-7	CASSLRGQGAYEQYF	TGCGCCAGCAGCCTCCGCGGACAGGGGGCCTACGAGCAGTACTTC
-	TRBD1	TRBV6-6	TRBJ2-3	CASSYVAGGLDTQYF	TGTGCCAGCAGTTATGTGGCAGGGGGCCTGGATACGCAGTATTTT
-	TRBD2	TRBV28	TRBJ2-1	CASSRPLSGGAGEQFF	TGTGCCAGCAGTCGCCCCCTTAGCGGGGGGGCAGGGGAGCAGTTCTTC
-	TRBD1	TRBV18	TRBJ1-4	CASSPPGQKIEKLFF	TGTGCCAGCTCACCACCGGGACAGAAAATTGAAAAACTGTTTTTT
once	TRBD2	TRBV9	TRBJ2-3	CASSPETSGFTNTQYF	TGTGCCAGCAGCCCGGAGACTAGCGGCTTTACAAATACGCAGTATTTT
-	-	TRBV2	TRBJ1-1	CASIIGVRMNTEAFF	TGTGCCAGCATCATCGGGGTTAGGATGAACACTGAAGCTTTCTTT
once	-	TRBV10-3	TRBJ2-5	CAISESRPAYQETQYF	TGTGCCATCAGTGAGTCGAGGCCAGCGTACCAAGAGACCCAGTACTTC
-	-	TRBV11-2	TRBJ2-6	CASSLISGANVLTF	TGTGCCAGCAGCTTAATATCTGGGGCCAACGTCCTGACTTTC
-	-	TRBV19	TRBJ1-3	CASSSPGTLRGNTIYF	TGTGCCAGTAGCTCTCCCGGGACTTTGAGGGGAAACACCATATATTTT
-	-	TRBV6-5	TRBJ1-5	CASSTDGINQPQHF	TGTGCCAGCAGCACGGACGGGATCAATCAGCCCCAGCATTTT
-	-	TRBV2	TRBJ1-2	CASEDSNYGYTF	TGTGCCAGCGAGGACAGCAACTATGGCTACACCTTC